The T cell receptor (beta chain) under discussion was sequenced for a study of cytotoxic CD8 clonotypes in ibrutinib-treated CLL. Looking at the study overall: Within the patient group, 11 were relapsed/refractory and about 15 treatment-naive, and some 18 were IGHV unmutated. Patients attained some 25 partial and 2 complete responses; at median roughly 73 months, approximately 14 remained remitted while approximately 12 progressed.

Profiled with immunoSEQ multiplex PCR; TCRdb holds only in-frame clones, not every one. The sample lists about 9,400 clones; 61% were seen once. This CDR3 has 14 amino acids. Germline V gene lookup returns CDR1 MGHRA and CDR2 YSYEKL. Trimming removed 1 base from V and 8 bases from J, with 9 bases in between. The specimen was PBMCs, collected before ibrutinib treatment. This TCR came from a human donor with chronic lymphocytic leukemia. V gene TRBV4-1 combines with J gene TRBJ1-6; D call uncertain. In DNA form, the CDR3 reads TGCGCCAGCAGCCAAGGTCTCCAGGATTCACCCCTCCACTTT. Amino acid sequence: CASSQGLQDSPLHF.